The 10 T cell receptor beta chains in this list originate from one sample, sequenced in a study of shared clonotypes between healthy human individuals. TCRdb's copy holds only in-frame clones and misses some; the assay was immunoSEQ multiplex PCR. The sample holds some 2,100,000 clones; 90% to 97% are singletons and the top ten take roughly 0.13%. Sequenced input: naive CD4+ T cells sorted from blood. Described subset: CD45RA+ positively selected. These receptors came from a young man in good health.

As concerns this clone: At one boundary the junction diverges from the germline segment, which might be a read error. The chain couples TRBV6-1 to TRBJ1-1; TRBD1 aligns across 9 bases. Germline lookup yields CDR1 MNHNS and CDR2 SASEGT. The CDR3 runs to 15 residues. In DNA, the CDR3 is TGTGCCAGCAGGGAAGCCGGGACAGGGCACACTGAAGCTTTCTTT. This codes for CASREAGTGHTEAFF.

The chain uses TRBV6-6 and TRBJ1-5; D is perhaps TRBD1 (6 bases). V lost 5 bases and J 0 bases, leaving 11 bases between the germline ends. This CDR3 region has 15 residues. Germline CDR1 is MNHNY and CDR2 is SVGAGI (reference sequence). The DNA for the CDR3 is TGTGCCAGCAGTGGGGGGACACTTAGCAATCAGCCCCAGCATTTT. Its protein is CASSGGTLSNQPQHF.

The CDR3 coding sequence is TGTGCCAGTAGTATCGGGACTAGCGGTACCTACAATGAGCAGTTCTTC. It translates to CASSIGTSGTYNEQFF. V usage is TRBV19 and J usage is TRBJ2-1; TRBD2 aligns across 11 bases. Germline lookup yields CDR1 LNHDA and CDR2 SQIVND (reference sequence). V was pared by 3 bases and J by 2 bases, with 3 bases of the junction left unmatched. The CDR3 contains 16 residues.

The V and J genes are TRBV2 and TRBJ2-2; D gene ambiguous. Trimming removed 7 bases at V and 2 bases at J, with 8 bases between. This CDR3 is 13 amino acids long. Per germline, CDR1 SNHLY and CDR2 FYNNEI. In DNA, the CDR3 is TGTGCCAGCACGATACTTAACACCGGGGAGCTGTTTTTT. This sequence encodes CASTILNTGELFF.

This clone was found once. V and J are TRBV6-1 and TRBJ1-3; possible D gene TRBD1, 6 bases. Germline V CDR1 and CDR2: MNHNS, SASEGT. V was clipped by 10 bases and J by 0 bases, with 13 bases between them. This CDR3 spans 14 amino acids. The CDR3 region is CATNTGTSGNTIYF. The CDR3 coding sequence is TGTGCCACCAACACAGGGACCTCTGGAAACACCATATATTTT.

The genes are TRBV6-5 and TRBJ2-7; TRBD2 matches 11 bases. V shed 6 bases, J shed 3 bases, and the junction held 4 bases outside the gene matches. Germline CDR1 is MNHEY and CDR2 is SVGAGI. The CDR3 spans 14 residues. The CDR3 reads CASSLTSGDYEQYF. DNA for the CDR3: TGTGCCAGCAGCTTGACTAGCGGGGACTACGAGCAGTACTTC.

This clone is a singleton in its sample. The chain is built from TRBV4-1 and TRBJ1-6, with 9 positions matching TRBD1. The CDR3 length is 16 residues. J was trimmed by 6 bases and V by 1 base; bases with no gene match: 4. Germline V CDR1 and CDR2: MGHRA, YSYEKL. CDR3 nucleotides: TGCGCCAGCAGCCAAGGATGGGACAGGGTTAATTCACCCCTCCACTTT. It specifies CASSQGWDRVNSPLHF.

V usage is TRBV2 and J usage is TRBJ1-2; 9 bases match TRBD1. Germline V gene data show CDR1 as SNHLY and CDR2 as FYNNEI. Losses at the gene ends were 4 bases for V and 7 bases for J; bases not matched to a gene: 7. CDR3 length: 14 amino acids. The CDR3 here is CASSGEQGAFGYTF. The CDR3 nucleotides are TGTGCCAGCAGTGGGGAACAGGGGGCCTTTGGCTACACCTTC. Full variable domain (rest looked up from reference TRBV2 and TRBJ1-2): EPEVTQTPSHQVTQMGQEVILRCVPISNHLYFYWYRQILGQKVEFLVSFYNNEISEKSEIFDDQFSVERPDGSNFTLKIRSTKLEDSAMYFCASSGEQGAFGYTFGSGTRLTVV.

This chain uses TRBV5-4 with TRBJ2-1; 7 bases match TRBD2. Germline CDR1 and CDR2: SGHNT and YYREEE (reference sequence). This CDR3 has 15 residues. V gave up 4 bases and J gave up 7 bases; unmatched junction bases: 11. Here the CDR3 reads CASSPRLAEGNEQFF. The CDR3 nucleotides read TGTGCCAGCAGCCCCCGGCTAGCGGAGGGGAATGAGCAGTTCTTC.

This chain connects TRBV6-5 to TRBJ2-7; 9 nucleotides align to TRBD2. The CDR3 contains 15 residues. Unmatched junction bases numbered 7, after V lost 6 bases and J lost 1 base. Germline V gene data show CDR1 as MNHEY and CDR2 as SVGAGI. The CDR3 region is CASSQPSGGSYEQYF. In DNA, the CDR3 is TGTGCCAGCAGCCAGCCCAGCGGGGGGTCCTACGAGCAGTACTTC.